This TCR beta chain was observed in a study of shared clonotypes between healthy human individuals (TCRdb year 2020). Concerning the study at large: Three men and a couple of women, aged 18 to 49 years, made up the cohort. For each donor, CD4 naive and CD4 memory were each run on three plates, CD8 naive on two plates, and CD8 memory on one plate. To estimate repertoire size and how much clonotype sharing occurs between individuals, the study deeply sequenced the blood TCR repertoires of about five healthy adults. Libraries were prepared and TCR repertoires were sequenced by different laboratories using diverse techniques, in order to increase sequencing depth and limit assay-specific biases. Per donor, leukapheresis produced somewhere between about 0.94 and 9.5 billion PBMCs. Study-wide conclusions, independent of this receptor: Rarefaction of sorted-subset datasets indicated incomplete sequencing despite the large sequencing depth. Naive subsets generally had larger estimated clonotype richness than memory subsets. Sampling was restricted to blood, and TCR repertoires in tissue are likely to differ from TCR repertoires in blood. The genetic and exposure-history diversity represented was limited by the small number of donors. Pairwise subsampling led to the expectation that sequencing depth would affect the degree of clonotype sharing among donors. Sharing across a handful of donors was observed for around 4.8% of naive CD4, over 3% of naive CD8, 2% to 2.5% of memory CD4, and around 0.4% of memory CD8 clonotypes. Compared with non-shared clonotypes, clonotypes shared by all four sorted-subset donors had higher generation probabilities.

Comments on this clone: No cognate antigen has been identified for it. Base qualities are not recorded, but no much larger clone differs from it by a single base.

TCR CDR3 regions were amplified from genomic DNA by multiplex PCR using the deep immunoSEQ assay. For each cell subset, the extracted genomic DNA was distributed evenly across all wells of several immunoSEQ 96-well plates, and each plate served as one replicate. Each replicate PCR for sorted subsets received roughly 0.2 ug genomic DNA, equal to tens of thousands of T cell genomes. The purified libraries were quantified using a Qubit 3.0 fluorometer, sized with a Bioanalyzer 2100, and then quantified again using the KAPA Library Quantification kit. A separate single-read 150-cycle Illumina NextSeq 550 flow cell was used to sequence each immunoSEQ 96-well plate. In the paper's pipeline: Because only junctional sequences without quality scores were contained in the immunoSEQ output, filtering matching that applied to full-length reads could not be performed. To assign V/J genes and CDR3, sequences were annotated using PyIR, a Python wrapper for IgBLAST v1.9, with IMGT germline references. Reads with weak V/J assignments (E-value above 1e-6), missing CDR3, stop codons, out-of-frame junctions, or ambiguous translated residues were removed. V3J clonotypes were defined as sequences sharing the same inferred V gene, J gene, and CDR3 amino acid sequence. To compute the percentage overlap between repertoires, the number of shared unique clonotypes was divided by the size of the smaller repertoire. Three approaches were used to assess repertoire richness: RTK rarefaction, the Chao1 estimator, and Recon v2.1 estimates of unobserved clonotypes. OLGA was used to compute generation probabilities for all TCRbeta clonotypes that the gDNA method yielded from a handful of donors. In its TCRdb copy, this immuneACCESS table keeps in-frame sequences only and misses some clones. Where compared with another copy, unresolved V genes explain less than half of these, and the others have no known cause. V and J calls and clone size are as listed in that table; D and trimming were resolved from the DNA. For this sample there are roughly 2,000,000 clones; just under 95% appear just once. Approximately 1% of the sample comes from the top ten.

The germline V gene encodes CDR1 SGHAT and CDR2 FQNNGV. The CDR3 contains 16 residues, cysteine and phenylalanine counted. The read is trimmed to its CDR3 DNA, 48 bases read in frame from base 1. Relative to germline, V is 4 bases shorter and J is 5 bases shorter, with 20 bases between their ends. CD8 naive samples consisted of CD45RO-negative cells that were positively selected for CCR7, yielding a CD45RA+CCR7+ population without TemRA cells. Donors were healthy HIV-negative adults with no recently reported acute infections or vaccinations. Every donor was a Caucasian adult living in Nashville, Tennessee, USA. Blood was obtained by leukapheresis, after which PBMCs were separated by Ficoll-Histopaque density gradient centrifugation and cryopreserved in liquid nitrogen vapor phase. Purity and quantity of every magnetically sorted T cell population were checked by analytical flow cytometry. Each sorted fraction had its genomic DNA isolated and then quantified by UV absorbance on a Nanodrop 2000c.

This clonotype was obtained from a man aged 18-30 years in good health. The sequence is built from TRBV11-2 and TRBJ2-5; the D call is tentative, TRBD1 or TRBD2, as each matches 7 bases. The sample comprised naive CD8+ T cells sorted from blood. What this sample's cell subset or site label stands for: CD45RA+CCR7+. Here is the DNA: TGTGCCAGCAGCTCAGGGGGAGGGAAGGTTGTGGAGACCCAGTACTTC. The resulting protein is CASSSGGGKVVETQYF.